The present entry profiles one TCR beta chain with its context. Antigen unknown. This specimen belongs to a study of T cell repertoires in cytomegalovirus infection. Study outcomes and limitations: Ex vivo responses were dominated by HLA-C-restricted CMV-specific TCR beta clonotypes. Cumulative public TCR beta family frequency identified carriers of CMV plus the relevant HLA.

Between the trimmed V and J ends, which lost 6 bases and 5 bases, there was a span of 16 bases. Germline CDR1 DFQATT, CDR2 SNEGSKA (reference sequence). This CDR3 has 13 amino acids. MiXCR, applied by TCRdb to the reads, yields one record per CDR3 protein. This table has about 740,000 distinct CDR3 sequences, about a third appearing once. The sample taken for sequencing was PBMCs. This sequence joins TRBV20-1 and TRBJ1-1; TRBD1 might be the D (5 bases). This TCR derives from a human donor in good health (CMV status not recorded). Some clones in this sample may be carry-over from other donors' samples. The CDR3 nucleotides read TGCAGTGCCGCCGGGGGAAGTAGGACTGAAGCTTTCTTT. Translation: CSAAGGSRTEAFF.